The T cell receptor beta chain under discussion was sequenced for a study of shared clonotypes between healthy human individuals. The study, taken as a whole, reports: Rarefaction showed sorted-subset sequencing was incomplete despite large depth. Generally, naive subsets (rather than memory subsets) showed larger estimated richness.

CD4+ cells were split into CD45RA+ naive and CD45RA-negative memory subsets. This CDR3 has 16 amino acids. V gave up 0 bases and J gave up 2 bases, with 15 bases separating them. CDR1 and CDR2 (germline): SGHRS, YFSETQ. As for this clone: Its antigen is unidentified.

Per sorted-subset replicate PCR, input was approximately 180 ng DNA, representing about 30,000 T cell genomes. Sequenced by immunoSEQ multiplex PCR; TCRdb stores in-frame clones only, minus some. The data show some 500,000 clones, with around 96% seen just once and about 0.06% held by the top ten. This clonotype was sampled from a woman between 25 and 40 years old in good health. The V gene is TRBV5-1, the J gene TRBJ2-7; D uncertain. The specimen sequenced was naive CD4+ T cells sorted from blood. This sample's subset: CD45RA+ positively selected. CDR3 nucleotides: TGCGCCAGCAGCTTGGTTCCGGTAGACACAACCTACGAGCAGTACTTC. The encoded protein is CASSLVPVDTTYEQYF.